Presented here are 2 T cell receptor beta chains from one specimen sequenced in a study of OX40 agonist ivuxolimab in advanced cancers. Clones were read by immunoSEQ multiplex PCR, and TCRdb kept only the in-frame ones, dropping some. The data contain 90,000 to 100,000 clones, roughly 90% of them singletons. The sample in question was CD4+ or CD8+ T cells sorted from blood, obtained in a trial of the OX40 agonist ivuxolimab. The receptors were sampled from an adult with an advanced solid tumor such as melanoma, head and neck, liver or kidney cancer.

The CDR3 loop is CAWMAGAAGANVLTF. The CDR3 bases are TGTGCCTGGATGGCAGGGGCGGCGGGGGCCAACGTCCTGACTTTC. The chain couples TRBV30 to TRBJ2-6, with D possibly TRBD1 on 6 matching bases. The V and J ends lost 4 bases and 4 bases respectively, with 14 bases between them. Germline V CDR1 and CDR2: GTSNPN, SVGIG (reference sequence). The CDR3 runs to 15 residues.

This chain links TRBV27 with TRBJ1-6; 9 bases match TRBD1. The CDR3 loop spans 15 amino acids. CDR1 and CDR2 (germline): MNHEY, SMNVEV (reference sequence). Trimming at V came to 6 bases and at J to 10 bases, leaving 10 bases not matched to a gene. CDR3 region: CASRGGQGANSPLHF. In nucleotides, the CDR3 is TGTGCCAGCAGGGGGGGACAGGGCGCGAACTCACCCCTCCACTTT.